Shown below are 20 T cell receptor beta chains from a single sample sequenced in a study of CD8+ T cells in alopecia areata. It was cDNA, reverse transcribed from extracted RNA, that served as the sequencing template. Measured with immunoSEQ multiplex PCR; TCRdb has only the in-frame clones, and not every one. This table has roughly 130,000 clones, 50% to 60% appearing once. The sequenced sample was CD4+ T cells sorted from blood, obtained at week 0. The source is a human donor with alopecia areata.

This chain links TRBV6-5 with TRBJ1-2, with a possible D match to TRBD1 (5 bases). Between the trimmed V and J ends, which lost 9 bases and 3 bases, there was a span of 17 bases. The CDR3 covers 14 residues. Germline-derived CDR1 and CDR2 are MNHEY and SVGAGI. The CDR3 sequence is CASTTADLDYGYTF. CDR3 nucleotides: TGTGCCAGTACGACAGCCGACCTAGACTATGGCTACACCTTC.

The chain uses TRBV6-5 and TRBJ2-7; 7 nucleotides agree with TRBD2. Germline loops: CDR1 MNHEY, CDR2 SVGAGI. The ends lost 5 bases at V and 2 bases at J; junction bases unmatched: 3. The length of the CDR3 is 13 residues. CDR3 protein: CASSRAGTYEQYF. CDR3 nucleotides: TGTGCCAGCAGTCGAGCGGGAACCTACGAGCAGTACTTC.

The chain couples TRBV18 to TRBJ2-7, with 13 bases lining up with TRBD2. Trimming at V came to 6 bases and at J to 2 bases, leaving 7 bases not matched to a gene. Germline V gene sequence: CDR1 KGHSH, CDR2 LQKENI. This CDR3 comprises 16 residues. The CDR3 DNA follows: TGTGCCAGCTCGACCGGGACTAGCGGGACCCCCTACGAGCAGTACTTC. Translated: CASSTGTSGTPYEQYF.

This clone has a handful of counts. V and J are TRBV21-1 and TRBJ2-3; the table's D call, TRBD2, has no DNA check behind it. TRBV21-1 is deemed a pseudogene. This CDR3 is built from 16 residues. CDR3 protein: CASSKASSRGTDTQYF. CDR3 nucleotide sequence: TGTGCCAGCAGCAAAGCGTCTAGCCGGGGCACAGATACGCAGTATTTT.

J is TRBJ2-7 and V is TRBV29-1, with D hard to call. Germline lookup yields CDR1 SQVTM and CDR2 ANQGSEA. This CDR3 has 15 residues. V shed 0 bases and J shed 7 bases, with 19 bases lying between them. The CDR3 region has the DNA TGCAGCGTTGAAGATCCTAGAACTCCCGGACGGGAGCAGTACTTC. Translation: CSVEDPRTPGREQYF.

This clone has just a few counts. CDR3 in DNA: TGTGCCAGCAGCGTCACAGGGGGCGAGCAGTACTTC. Translated: CASSVTGGEQYF. This chain joins TRBV9 and TRBJ2-7; TRBD1 aligns across 8 bases. Germline CDR1 is SGDLS and CDR2 is YYNGEE. The V segment lost 2 bases and the J segment 6 bases; nucleotides outside the gene matches: 1. The CDR3 contains 12 residues.

This clone came up a few times. The rearrangement joins TRBV5-1 to TRBJ2-5; 9 bases agree with TRBD1. Near its end, the DNA agrees better with TRBJ2-7, so the J call may be wrong. The CDR3 totals 17 residues. Germline values: CDR1 SGHRS, CDR2 YFSETQ. CDR3 sequence reads: CASSLMPPGQGSYEQYF. CDR3 bases: TGCGCCAGCAGCTTGATGCCCCCGGGACAGGGCTCCTACGAGCAGTACTTC.

The chain has TRBV6-5 and TRBJ2-2; 8 bases fit TRBD2. This CDR3 is built from 14 residues. The V gene's germline CDR1 is MNHEY and CDR2 SVGAGI. V was pared by 6 bases and J by 7 bases, with 7 bases of the junction left unmatched. Here the CDR3 DNA reads TGTGCCAGCAGGGTAGCGGGAAGGGACGGGGAGCTGTTTTTT. Its protein product is CASRVAGRDGELFF.

V gene TRBV4-1 combines with J gene TRBJ2-1; TRBD2 matches at 12 bases. CDR3 size: 16 residues. After removal of 4 bases from V and 6 bases from J, the junction contained 7 bases not matched to a gene. The germline V gene has CDR1 MGHRA and CDR2 YSYEKL. CDR3 loop: CASSPASGRAINEQFF. CDR3 in DNA: TGCGCCAGCAGCCCGGCTAGCGGGAGGGCAATCAATGAGCAGTTCTTC.

About this clone itself: Other DNA sequences in the sample encode the same CDR3. V is TRBV5-1 and J is TRBJ1-2; D is uncertain. The CDR3 extends over 13 amino acids. V shed 0 bases and J shed 3 bases, with 6 bases lying between them. Looked up from germline, CDR1 is SGHRS and CDR2 is YFSETQ. The CDR3 here is CASSLDSDYGYTF. The CDR3 DNA reads TGCGCCAGCAGCTTGGATTCGGACTATGGCTACACCTTC.

The rearrangement links TRBV7-2 to TRBJ2-5; the D gene could be TRBD1 or TRBD2 (5 bases each). The V gene's germline CDR1 is SGHTA and CDR2 FQGNSA. Trimming shortened V by 2 bases and J by 5 bases, and 12 bases separated the two germline ends. The CDR3 has 14 residues. The CDR3 region is CASSLSSGDETQYF. The CDR3 DNA reads as TGTGCCAGCAGCTTATCATCCGGGGACGAGACCCAGTACTTC.

The J gene is TRBJ2-4, the V gene TRBV7-2; D gene unclear. This CDR3 has 11 residues. Germline V gene data show CDR1 as SGHTA and CDR2 as FQGNSA. V was clipped by 8 bases and J by 3 bases, with 5 bases between them. The CDR3 DNA follows: TGTGCCAGCTCGGTCAAAAACATTCAGTACTTC. Translated: CASSVKNIQYF.

V and J are TRBV19 and TRBJ1-4; no clear D. Trimming removed 4 bases from V and 4 bases from J, with 13 bases in between. The CDR3 spans 15 residues. Germline CDR1 and CDR2: LNHDA and SQIVND (reference sequence). This chain's CDR3 is CASSTRTPINEKLFF. DNA for the CDR3: TGTGCCAGTAGTACCCGCACGCCGATTAATGAAAAACTGTTTTTT.

This clone was picked up one time. The rearrangement links TRBV30 to TRBJ1-5, with D unclear. Germline V gene data show CDR1 as GTSNPN and CDR2 as SVGIG (reference sequence). The CDR3 has 12 amino acids. Trimming removed 4 bases at V and 6 bases at J, with 10 bases between. The DNA of the CDR3 is TGTGCCTGGACTTCGGGGAGTCAGCCCCAGCATTTT. Amino acid sequence: CAWTSGSQPQHF.

This clone has a handful of counts. The rearrangement links TRBV27 to TRBJ1-2; 9 bases map to TRBD1. This CDR3 is built from 14 residues. J lost 8 bases, V lost 10 bases, and 14 bases had no gene match. The germline gives CDR1 MNHEY, CDR2 SMNVEV (reference sequence). In DNA form, the CDR3 reads TGTGCCACCTGGGGACAGGGCGCTCGGTGGGGCTACACCTTC. Protein product: CATWGQGARWGYTF.

The chain combines TRBV2 with TRBJ2-1, with 12 positions matching TRBD2. The ends lost 10 bases at V and 9 bases at J; junction bases unmatched: 10. The CDR3 consists of 14 residues. Germline values: CDR1 SNHLY, CDR2 FYNNEI. The CDR3 loop is CATTLAGGPSEQFF. In DNA form, the CDR3 reads TGTGCCACAACTCTAGCGGGGGGGCCAAGTGAGCAGTTCTTC.

The chain uses TRBV6-5 and TRBJ2-4; D gene uncertain. Germline V CDR1 and CDR2: MNHEY, SVGAGI. The CDR3 runs to 16 residues. V dropped 2 bases and J dropped 0 bases, with 11 bases sitting between them. The CDR3 nucleotides read TGTGCCAGCAGTTACCTGCCTTCCTTAGCCAAAAACATTCAGTACTTC. Amino acids: CASSYLPSLAKNIQYF.

In regard to this clone: The same CDR3 is also encoded by other DNA sequences in this sample. The chain uses TRBV10-3 and TRBJ2-5, with 9 bases lining up with TRBD1. The ends lost 5 bases at V and 2 bases at J; junction bases unmatched: 3. The CDR3 has 14 amino acids. CDR1 ENHRY and CDR2 SYGVKD come from the germline V gene. The CDR3 DNA follows: TGTGCCATCAGTTGGACAGGGGCTCAAGAGACCCAGTACTTC. It specifies CAISWTGAQETQYF.

This clone was counted between two and nine times. The rearrangement uses TRBV18 and TRBJ2-5, with TRBD1 identical over 11 bases. The CDR3 extends over 16 amino acids. Germline lookup yields CDR1 KGHSH and CDR2 LQKENI. After removal of 5 bases from V and 6 bases from J, the junction contained 11 bases not matched to a gene. The CDR3 protein is CASSSPGQGVRKTQYF. The CDR3 nucleotides are TGTGCCAGCTCATCGCCGGGACAGGGGGTCAGGAAGACCCAGTACTTC. Together with reference TRBV18 and TRBJ2-5, the CDR3 gives the full variable domain: NAGVMQNPRHLVRRRGQEARLRCSPMKGHSHVYWYRQLPEEGLKFMVYLQKENIIDESGMPKERFSAEFPKEGPSILRIQQVVRGDSAAYFCASSSPGQGVRKTQYFGPGTRLLVL.

V and J are TRBV2 and TRBJ1-1; D might be TRBD1 (5 bases). The germline V gene has CDR1 SNHLY and CDR2 FYNNEI. Trimming cost V 1 base and J 7 bases, with 7 bases left between them. The CDR3 covers 12 residues. CDR3 amino acids: CASSEVQGEAFF. The CDR3 DNA follows: TGTGCCAGCAGTGAAGTCCAGGGTGAAGCTTTCTTT.